Described below is a single T cell receptor (beta chain) sequence and its context. Antigen specificity is unknown. The time point: pre-sensitization, week 0. Regarding treatment: therapeutic diphenylcyclopropenone sensitization with weekly scalp DPC. MiXCR, run by TCRdb on the RACE reads, gives a single entry per CDR3 protein. The sample lists more than 80,000 distinct CDR3 sequences, roughly 12% occurring once. This sample was included in a study of human T cells and chemical hapten exposure. At the level of the study: Each week of the approximately 26-week study, patients had diphenylcyclopropenone applied to the scalp. Upper back patch tests used 0.01% DPC, scored after 6 days. Study-wide results and limits: There was a positive correlation between PT1 expanded TCR counts and patch test score.

V was cut by 4 bases and J by 7 bases, with 24 bases left in between. The CDR3 length is 16 residues. Germline assignment: CDR1 SGHRS and CDR2 YFSETQ. Sequenced here: whole blood, sampled in connection with sensitization to the hapten diphenylcyclopropenone (DPC). This chain links TRBV5-1 with TRBJ2-7; D unresolved. The source of this sequence is a woman in her forties or fifties with alopecia areata. Some clones in this sample may be carry-over from other donors' samples. DNA for the CDR3: TGCGCCAGCAGCCCCCCCGGGCAGATTCGGATTAAAGAGCAGTACTTC. Its protein is CASSPPGQIRIKEQYF. The full variable domain, completed using reference TRBV5-1 and TRBJ2-7, is KAGVTQTPRYLIKTRGQQVTLSCSPISGHRSVSWYQQTPGQGLQFLFEYFSETQRNKGNFPGRFSGRQFSNSRSEMNVSTLELGDSALYLCASSPPGQIRIKEQYFGPGTRLTVT.